This T cell receptor (beta chain) emerged from a study of T cells in localized non-small cell lung cancer. Germline V CDR1 and CDR2: SGDLS, YYNGEE. CDR3 length equals 16 residues. The V and J ends lost 4 bases and 2 bases, in that order; junction bases with no gene match: 11. This clone was seen a handful of times. Here immunoSEQ multiplex PCR was the method, and the copy in TCRdb shows in-frame clones only, minus some. This sample has 130,000 or so clones, with roughly 90% found just once. This specimen consisted of peripheral blood, obtained before any cancer treatment. This clonotype was sampled from a female donor of 60 years or more with stage I lung adenocarcinoma. The chain links TRBV9 to TRBJ2-7; 8 nucleotides line up with TRBD2. The CDR3 DNA reads as TGTGCCAGCAGCCCAGAGGGGGGTAGCGGGGCCTACGAGCAGTACTTC. Protein sequence: CASSPEGGSGAYEQYF.